These 27 T cell receptor beta chains were sequenced from one sample in a study of T cell clones after liver transplantation. Method: immunoSEQ multiplex PCR; TCRdb's copy keeps in-frame clones and lacks some. The sample has around 60,000 clones, 70% to 75% seen once. The sample consisted of CD4+ T cells from blood, taken before liver transplant. These TCRs come from a human donor who received a liver transplant.

This rearrangement joins TRBV11-2 to TRBJ1-6; 9 bases line up with TRBD1. The junction had 10 bases not matched to a gene; V was cut back by 1 base and J by 12 bases. The CDR3 sequence is 16 residues long. Germline CDR1 is SGHAT and CDR2 is FQNNGV. The CDR3 region is CASSLGGGTGSLPLHF. DNA of the CDR3: TGTGCCAGCAGCTTAGGTGGCGGGACAGGGTCGTTACCCCTCCACTTT.

J is TRBJ1-6 and V is TRBV9, with no clear D. Germline values: CDR1 SGDLS, CDR2 YYNGEE. The V gene lost 0 bases and the J gene lost 0 bases, with 7 bases spanning the gap. The CDR3 is made up of 16 amino acids. For the CDR3, the DNA is TGTGCCAGCAGCGTAGGGGCGAGCTCCTATAATTCACCCCTCCACTTT. Its protein product is CASSVGASSYNSPLHF.

The chain is built from TRBV5-5 and TRBJ2-1; 12 positions match TRBD2. This CDR3 is built from 15 residues. Germline trimming cut 1 base from V and 5 bases from J; bases unmatched to any gene: 1. Looked up from germline, CDR1 is SGHKS and CDR2 is YYEKEE (reference sequence). The CDR3 DNA sequence: TGTGCCAGCAGCTTGACTAGCGGGGGGAACAATGAGCAGTTCTTC. It translates to CASSLTSGGNNEQFF.

This clone has a single count. J is TRBJ2-3 and V is TRBV10-3; 8 bases are shared with TRBD2. Trimming took 7 bases from V and 4 from J; bases not matched to a gene: 7. Per the germline V gene, CDR1 is ENHRY and CDR2 is SYGVKD. The CDR3 sequence is 14 residues long. CDR3 sequence: CAITSGGSSDTQYF. CDR3 DNA sequence: TGTGCCATCACCAGCGGGGGATCATCAGATACGCAGTATTTT.

In DNA form, the CDR3 reads TGTGCCAGCAGCAAGACAGGGGGGCGGGAGACCCAGTACTTC. Its protein is CASSKTGGRETQYF. The chain combines TRBV28 with TRBJ2-5; 9 nucleotides match TRBD1. CDR3 length: 14 amino acids. The germline CDR1 and CDR2 sequences are MDHEN and SYDVKM. The J segment lost 5 bases and the V segment lost 6 bases, leaving 7 bases of the junction unmatched. Complete variable domain (other parts from reference TRBV28 and TRBJ2-5): DVKVTQSSRYLVKRTGEKVFLECVQDMDHENMFWYRQDPGLGLRLIYFSYDVKMKEKGDIPEGYSVSREKKERFSLILESASTNQTSMYLCASSKTGGRETQYFGPGTRLLVL.

The genes are TRBV15 and TRBJ1-2; maybe TRBD1 (6 bases). The CDR3 is 13 residues long. CDR1 and CDR2 (germline): LNHNV, YYDKDF (reference sequence). V shed 4 bases and J shed 8 bases, with 14 bases lying between them. The CDR3 is CATSKDRFGGYTF. The CDR3 nucleotides are TGTGCCACCAGCAAAGACAGGTTCGGAGGCTACACCTTC.

This clone came up a few times. The rearrangement joins TRBV4-2 to TRBJ2-6, with D unclear. From germline, CDR1 is LGHNA and CDR2 YNFKEQ. V was shortened by 1 base and J by 4 bases, with 11 bases between the two germline ends. There are 16 residues in the CDR3. The CDR3 loop reads CASSQVAGSGANVLTF. The CDR3 DNA sequence: TGTGCCAGCAGCCAAGTGGCAGGTTCAGGGGCCAACGTCCTGACTTTC.

This clone was found a few times. The V call is TRBV2, the J call TRBJ1-5; no clear D. The CDR3 has 15 residues. The germline CDR1 and CDR2 sequences are SNHLY and FYNNEI. V was clipped by 6 bases and J by 5 bases, with 17 bases between them. The CDR3 loop is CASRGSSDGHQPQHF. The CDR3 DNA sequence: TGTGCCAGCAGAGGGAGCTCAGACGGGCATCAGCCCCAGCATTTT.

The chain links TRBV7-9 to TRBJ1-5, with 7 nucleotides matching TRBD1. The CDR3 is 13 residues long. CDR1 and CDR2 from the germline V gene are SEHNR and FQNEAQ (reference sequence). Trimming at V came to 8 bases and at J to 5 bases, leaving 6 bases not matched to a gene. CDR3 sequence: CASGNTGDQPQHF. DNA for the CDR3: TGTGCCAGCGGGAACACAGGGGATCAGCCCCAGCATTTT. Supplemented by reference TRBV7-9 and TRBJ1-5, the full variable domain reads DTGVSQNPRHKITKRGQNVTFRCDPISEHNRLYWYRQTLGQGPEFLTYFQNEAQLEKSRLLSDRFSAERPKGSFSTLEIQRTEQGDSAMYLCASGNTGDQPQHFGDGTRLSIL.

This clone appeared a single time. This chain uses TRBV14 with TRBJ2-6; perhaps TRBD1 as D (5 bases). V lost 5 bases, J lost 0 bases, and 14 bases lay in between. The CDR3 contains 17 residues. CDR1 is SGHDN and CDR2 is FVKESK in the germline V gene. CDR3 region: CASSGIGALSGANVLTF. For the CDR3, the DNA is TGTGCCAGCAGCGGAATAGGGGCACTCTCTGGGGCCAACGTCCTGACTTTC.

The chain uses TRBV27 and TRBJ1-2; 10 bases agree with TRBD1. The J segment lost 6 bases and the V segment lost 6 bases, leaving 4 bases of the junction unmatched. Germline CDR1 is MNHEY and CDR2 is SMNVEV (reference sequence). The CDR3 extends over 13 amino acids. The CDR3 loop reads CASSRDRGNGYTF. The CDR3 DNA sequence: TGTGCCAGCAGCAGGGACAGGGGAAATGGCTACACCTTC.

This clone was seen more than once but under ten times. V and J are TRBV28 and TRBJ1-6, with TRBD1 matching 7 bases. Germline CDR1 and CDR2: MDHEN and SYDVKM. The CDR3 runs to 14 residues. After removal of 3 bases from V and 8 bases from J, the junction contained 4 bases not matched to a gene. CDR3 DNA: TGTGCCAGCAGTTTGGAGGGGGCCCATTCACCCCTCCACTTT. It is translated as CASSLEGAHSPLHF.

The genes are TRBV30 and TRBJ2-7, with 7 nucleotides matching TRBD1. The CDR3 has 12 amino acids. J gave up 4 bases and V 6 bases, and 6 bases lay outside the gene matches. Germline V CDR1 and CDR2: GTSNPN, SVGIG (reference sequence). The CDR3 is CACHRGRYEQYF. The CDR3 region has the DNA TGTGCCTGCCACAGGGGCCGATACGAGCAGTACTTC.

This clone was counted between two and nine times. The chain couples TRBV27 to TRBJ2-7; 8 positions match TRBD1. This CDR3 has 15 amino acids. In germline, CDR1 is MNHEY, CDR2 SMNVEV (reference sequence). After removal of 0 bases from V and 4 bases from J, the junction contained 5 bases not matched to a gene. The CDR3 DNA reads TGTGCCAGCAGTTTATCATCAGGGGGCACATACGAGCAGTACTTC. It encodes CASSLSSGGTYEQYF.

This rearrangement joins TRBV5-4 to TRBJ1-2; D might be TRBD1 (5 bases). CDR1 SGHNT and CDR2 YYREEE come from the germline V gene (reference sequence). This CDR3 has 16 residues. Trimming left V 0 bases short and J 1 base short, with 13 bases between. The CDR3 reads CASSLAPGNGNYGYTF. The CDR3 DNA sequence: TGTGCCAGCAGCTTGGCCCCAGGGAACGGTAACTATGGCTACACCTTC.

This clone was counted once. This chain connects TRBV6-1 to TRBJ1-2; D is undetermined. V lost 2 bases and J 2 bases, leaving 6 bases between the germline ends. CDR3 length: 13 amino acids. The germline gives CDR1 MNHNS, CDR2 SASEGT. In nucleotides, the CDR3 is TGTGCCAGCAGTGAACAGGTCAACTATGGCTACACCTTC. The encoded protein is CASSEQVNYGYTF.

V gene TRBV7-8 combines with J gene TRBJ1-5, with unresolved D. The CDR3 runs to 14 residues. CDR1 and CDR2 from the germline V gene are SGHVS and FQNEAQ. Between the trimmed V and J ends, which lost 5 bases and 3 bases, there was a span of 11 bases. The CDR3 is CASSPRTANQPQHF. For the CDR3, the DNA is TGTGCCAGCAGCCCCCGCACAGCCAATCAGCCCCAGCATTTT.

This clone was picked up many times. The rearrangement joins TRBV27 to TRBJ1-6; D gene unclear. Germline loops: CDR1 MNHEY, CDR2 SMNVEV (reference sequence). CDR3 length equals 15 residues. V dropped 11 bases and J dropped 0 bases, with 14 bases sitting between them. The CDR3 loop reads CASRREGSYNSPLHF. The CDR3 DNA sequence: TGTGCCTCCCGACGAGAGGGCTCCTATAATTCACCCCTCCACTTT.

The rearrangement joins TRBV5-1 to TRBJ1-2, with D possibly being TRBD1 (6 bases). Germline V gives CDR1 SGHRS, CDR2 YFSETQ. Trimming took off 0 bases at V and 7 bases at J, with 22 bases between the two ends. There are 17 residues in the CDR3. The CDR3, as DNA: TGCGCCAGCAGCTTGGCCGGGATAGGGGGAATGGTTGGTGGCTACACCTTC. Translating gives CASSLAGIGGMVGGYTF.

This clone appeared many times. V is TRBV30 and J is TRBJ1-6; D uncertain. This CDR3 has 14 residues. Germline V gene lookup returns CDR1 GTSNPN and CDR2 SVGIG (reference sequence). Trimming pared 0 bases from V and 5 bases from J, leaving 8 bases between. In nucleotides, the CDR3 is TGTGCCTGGAGTGTACTGGAGAATAATTCACCCCTCCACTTT. It specifies CAWSVLENNSPLHF.

A few counts support this clone. The gene calls are TRBV6-1 and TRBJ1-2; 8 bases agree with TRBD1. Trimming cost V 6 bases and J 4 bases; bases outside gene matches: 4. The length of the CDR3 is 13 residues. From germline, CDR1 is MNHNS and CDR2 SASEGT. The CDR3 is CASRPGGLYGYTF. CDR3 coding DNA: TGTGCCAGCAGACCAGGGGGCCTCTATGGCTACACCTTC.

V usage is TRBV29-1 and J usage is TRBJ1-5; TRBD1 aligns across 9 bases. V was pared by 7 bases and J by 2 bases, with 3 bases of the junction left unmatched. Germline V gives CDR1 SQVTM, CDR2 ANQGSEA. This CDR3 comprises 13 residues. The CDR3 here is CSARTGGNQPQHF. The CDR3 DNA reads as TGCAGCGCACGGACAGGGGGCAATCAGCCCCAGCATTTT.

The chain uses TRBV19 and TRBJ1-5, with 7 bases lining up with TRBD1. With 6 bases clipped from V and 5 bases from J, the junction kept 13 bases outside the gene matches. This CDR3 has 16 residues. CDR1 LNHDA and CDR2 SQIVND come from the germline V gene (reference sequence). The CDR3 sequence: CASSPRGTGEHQPQHF. Written as DNA, the CDR3 is TGTGCCAGTAGCCCCCGAGGCACAGGGGAGCATCAGCCCCAGCATTTT. The full variable domain, with the rest looked up from reference TRBV19 and TRBJ1-5, is DGGITQSPKYLFRKEGQNVTLSCEQNLNHDAMYWYRQDPGQGLRLIYYSQIVNDFQKGDIAEGYSVSREKKESFPLTVTSAQKNPTAFYLCASSPRGTGEHQPQHFGDGTRLSIL.

The chain recombines TRBV28 with TRBJ2-3, with D possibly matching TRBD1 (6 bases). The germline V gene has CDR1 MDHEN and CDR2 SYDVKM. The V gene lost 3 bases and the J gene lost 4 bases, with 20 bases spanning the gap. The CDR3 is 17 amino acids. CDR3 sequence (DNA): TGTGCCAGCAGTTTTGGAGCCGGGACAACATTCTCAGATACGCAGTATTTT. Translated: CASSFGAGTTFSDTQYF.

This clone has more than one count but fewer than ten. The chain recombines TRBV25-1 with TRBJ2-7, with a possible D match to TRBD1 (6 bases). V lost 4 bases and J lost 0, with 7 bases in between. The germline V gene has CDR1 MGHDK and CDR2 SYGVNS. The CDR3 covers 13 residues. In DNA, the CDR3 is TGTGCCAGCAGTGCACAGGGCTCCTACGAGCAGTACTTC. Translating gives CASSAQGSYEQYF.

This rearrangement joins TRBV6-1 to TRBJ2-7, with D perhaps TRBD1 (5 bases). V lost 1 base, J lost 3 bases, and 13 bases lay in between. Looked up from germline, CDR1 is MNHNS and CDR2 is SASEGT. The CDR3 is 15 residues long. The CDR3 coding sequence is TGTGCCAGCAGTGAAGTCGGCAGGGCCGGCTACGAGCAGTACTTC. Protein product: CASSEVGRAGYEQYF.

This chain joins TRBV19 and TRBJ2-1, with TRBD1 identical over 8 bases. Germline values: CDR1 LNHDA, CDR2 SQIVND (reference sequence). The CDR3 runs to 14 residues. V was clipped by 8 bases and J by 12 bases; unmatched bases: 15. The CDR3 region has the DNA TGTGCCAGTCACGGACAGGGTTGGGGTTGGCGGCAGTTCTTC. This codes for CASHGQGWGWRQFF. Full variable domain (missing parts from reference TRBV19 and TRBJ2-1): DGGITQSPKYLFRKEGQNVTLSCEQNLNHDAMYWYRQDPGQGLRLIYYSQIVNDFQKGDIAEGYSVSREKKESFPLTVTSAQKNPTAFYLCASHGQGWGWRQFFGPGTRLTVL.